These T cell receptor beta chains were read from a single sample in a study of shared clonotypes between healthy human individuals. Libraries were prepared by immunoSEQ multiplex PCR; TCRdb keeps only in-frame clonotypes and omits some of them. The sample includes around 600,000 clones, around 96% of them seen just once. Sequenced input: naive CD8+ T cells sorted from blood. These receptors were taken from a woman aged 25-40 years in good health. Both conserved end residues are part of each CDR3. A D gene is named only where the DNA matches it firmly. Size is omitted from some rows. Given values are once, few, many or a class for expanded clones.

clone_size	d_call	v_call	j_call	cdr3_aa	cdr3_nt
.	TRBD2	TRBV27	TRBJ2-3	CASSSSGTSGRATDTQYF	TGTGCCAGCAGTTCATCCGGGACTAGCGGGAGGGCCACAGATACGCAGTATTTT
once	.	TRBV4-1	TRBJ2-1	CASSQRIIYNEQFF	TGCGCCAGCAGCCAGCGGATCATATACAATGAGCAGTTCTTC
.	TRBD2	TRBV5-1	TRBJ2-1	CASSPSSSGRGSYNEQFF	TGCGCCAGCAGCCCGTCGTCTAGCGGTCGGGGCTCCTACAATGAGCAGTTCTTC
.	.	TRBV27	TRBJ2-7	CASSLRDNYEQYF	TGTGCCAGCAGTTTAAGGGACAACTACGAGCAGTACTTC
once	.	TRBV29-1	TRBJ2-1	CSVEDPSSYNEQFF	TGCAGCGTTGAGGACCCTAGCTCCTACAATGAGCAGTTCTTC
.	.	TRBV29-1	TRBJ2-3	CSVDDENTDTQYF	TGCAGCGTTGACGACGAAAACACAGATACGCAGTATTTT
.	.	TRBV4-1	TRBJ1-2	CASSSRDTHGYTF	TGCGCCAGCAGCTCTCGAGACACCCATGGCTACACCTTC
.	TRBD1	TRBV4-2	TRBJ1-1	CASSHGTGEAFF	TGTGCCAGCAGCCATGGGACAGGGGAAGCTTTCTTT
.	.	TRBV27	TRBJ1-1	CASSRSAMNTEAFF	TGTGCCAGCAGTAGGTCTGCCATGAACACTGAAGCTTTCTTT
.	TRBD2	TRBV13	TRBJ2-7	CASSLGLAGGPYEQYF	TGTGCCAGCAGCTTAGGCCTAGCGGGGGGGCCCTACGAGCAGTACTTC
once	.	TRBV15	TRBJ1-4	CATSRDRGRVGEKLFF	TGTGCCACCAGCAGAGATCGAGGCAGGGTGGGTGAAAAACTGTTTTTT
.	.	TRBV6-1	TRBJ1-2	CASREGGTYGYTF	TGTGCCAGCAGGGAAGGTGGAACGTATGGCTACACCTTC
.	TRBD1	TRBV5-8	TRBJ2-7	CASSFFNRGSYEQYF	TGTGCCAGCAGCTTTTTTAACAGGGGGTCCTACGAGCAGTACTTC
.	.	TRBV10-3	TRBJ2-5	CAISEEGEQETQYF	TGTGCCATCAGTGAGGAGGGGGAACAAGAGACCCAGTACTTC
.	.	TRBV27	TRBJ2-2	CASSSGLNTGELFF	TGTGCCAGCAGTTCGGGACTTAACACCGGGGAGCTGTTTTTT
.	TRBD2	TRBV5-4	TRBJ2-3	CASSWGLAGSTDTQYF	TGTGCCAGCAGCTGGGGACTAGCGGGAAGCACAGATACGCAGTATTTT
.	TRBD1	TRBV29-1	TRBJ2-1	CSSWDRGRDEQFF	TGCAGCTCCTGGGACAGGGGGCGCGATGAGCAGTTCTTC
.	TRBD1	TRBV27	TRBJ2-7	CASSPGTGTHGEQYF	TGTGCCAGCAGCCCCGGGACAGGTACCCATGGCGAGCAGTACTTC
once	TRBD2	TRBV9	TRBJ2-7	CASSNPILTSGSSPSSYEQYF	TGTGCCAGCAGCAACCCCATCCTGACTAGCGGGAGTTCCCCTTCCTCCTACGAGCAGTACTTC
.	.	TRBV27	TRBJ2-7	CASSQGGAYEQYF	TGTGCCAGCAGTCAAGGAGGAGCCTACGAGCAGTACTTC
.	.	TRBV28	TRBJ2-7	CASSPPAPEQYF	TGTGCCAGCAGTCCCCCAGCTCCCGAGCAGTACTTC
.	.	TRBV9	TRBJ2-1	CASSGGLGEQFF	TGTGCCAGCAGCGGAGGGTTGGGTGAGCAGTTCTTC
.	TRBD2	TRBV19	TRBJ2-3	CASRSAGVVTDTQYF	TGTGCCAGTAGATCAGCGGGAGTTGTTACAGATACGCAGTATTTT
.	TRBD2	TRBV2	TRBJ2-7	CASSDASGRYEQYF	TGTGCCAGCAGTGACGCTAGCGGGAGGTACGAGCAGTACTTC
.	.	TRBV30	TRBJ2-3	CAWSDRVDTQYF	TGTGCCTGGAGTGATAGAGTAGATACGCAGTATTTT
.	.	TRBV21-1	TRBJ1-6	CASSQLGDRSGLSSYNSPLHF	TGTGCCAGCAGCCAACTGGGCGACAGGAGTGGGCTTAGCTCCTATAATTCACCCCTCCACTTT
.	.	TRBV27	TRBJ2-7	CASTPIYEQYF	TGTGCCAGCACTCCAATCTACGAGCAGTACTTC
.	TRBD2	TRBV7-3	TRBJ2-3	CASSPGLAGGDTQYF	TGTGCCAGCAGCCCCGGACTAGCGGGAGGAGATACGCAGTATTTT
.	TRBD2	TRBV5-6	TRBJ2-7	CASSSRVLRGLAGQYEQYF	TGTGCCAGCAGCTCGAGGGTGTTACGAGGACTAGCGGGGCAATACGAGCAGTACTTC
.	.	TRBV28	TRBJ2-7	CASSFSGGDYEQYF	TGTGCCAGCAGTTTTTCCGGGGGTGACTACGAGCAGTACTTC
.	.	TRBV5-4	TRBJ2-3	CASSLAGAGTDTQYF	TGTGCCAGCAGCTTGGCGGGAGCGGGCACAGATACGCAGTATTTT
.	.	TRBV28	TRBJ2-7	CASSWVGSYEQYF	TGTGCCAGCAGTTGGGTTGGGTCCTACGAGCAGTACTTC
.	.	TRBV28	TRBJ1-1	CASSFRLPEAFF	TGTGCCAGCAGTTTCCGGCTGCCCGAAGCTTTCTTT
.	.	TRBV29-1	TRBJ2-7	CSVVGQATYEQYF	TGCAGCGTTGTAGGACAAGCGACCTACGAGCAGTACTTC
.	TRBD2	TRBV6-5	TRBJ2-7	CASSPMTSATYEQYF	TGTGCCAGCAGTCCAATGACTAGCGCAACCTACGAGCAGTACTTC
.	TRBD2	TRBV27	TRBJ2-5	CASSLSIAGEVGETQYF	TGTGCCAGCAGTTTATCGATAGCGGGAGAGGTCGGAGAGACCCAGTACTTC
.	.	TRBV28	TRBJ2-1	CASRSPSEGLHNEQFF	TGTGCCAGCAGATCCCCGTCGGAGGGGTTGCACAATGAGCAGTTCTTC
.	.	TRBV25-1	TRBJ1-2	CASSGWTRRSNYGYTF	TGTGCCAGCAGTGGATGGACCCGGAGGAGTAACTATGGCTACACCTTC
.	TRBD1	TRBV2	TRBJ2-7	CASSKGQGPSYEQYF	TGTGCCAGCAGTAAAGGACAGGGACCCTCCTACGAGCAGTACTTC
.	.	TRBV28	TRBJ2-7	CASSPAGESSYEQYF	TGTGCCAGCAGTCCCGCTGGGGAGAGCTCCTACGAGCAGTACTTC
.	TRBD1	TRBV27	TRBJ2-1	CASTPDRGTIYNEQFF	TGTGCCAGCACCCCGGACAGGGGAACGATTTACAATGAGCAGTTCTTC
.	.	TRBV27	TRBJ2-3	CASSLTPTRDTQYF	TGTGCCAGCAGTTTAACACCGACCCGGGATACGCAGTATTTT
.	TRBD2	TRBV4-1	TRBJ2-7	CASSQTGLAGSNEQYF	TGCGCCAGCAGCCAAACGGGACTAGCGGGGTCTAACGAGCAGTACTTC
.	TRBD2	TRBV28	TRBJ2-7	CASRLIAGSPTEQYF	TGTGCCAGCAGACTCATAGCGGGTTCGCCTACAGAGCAGTACTTC
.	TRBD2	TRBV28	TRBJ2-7	CASSLLAGLYEQYF	TGTGCCAGCAGCCTATTAGCGGGACTATACGAGCAGTACTTC
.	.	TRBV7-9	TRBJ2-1	CASSSDGASSYNEQFF	TGTGCCAGCAGCTCAGACGGGGCGAGCTCCTACAATGAGCAGTTCTTC
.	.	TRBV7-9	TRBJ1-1	CASQSGNTEAFF	TGTGCCAGCCAATCCGGAAACACTGAAGCTTTCTTT